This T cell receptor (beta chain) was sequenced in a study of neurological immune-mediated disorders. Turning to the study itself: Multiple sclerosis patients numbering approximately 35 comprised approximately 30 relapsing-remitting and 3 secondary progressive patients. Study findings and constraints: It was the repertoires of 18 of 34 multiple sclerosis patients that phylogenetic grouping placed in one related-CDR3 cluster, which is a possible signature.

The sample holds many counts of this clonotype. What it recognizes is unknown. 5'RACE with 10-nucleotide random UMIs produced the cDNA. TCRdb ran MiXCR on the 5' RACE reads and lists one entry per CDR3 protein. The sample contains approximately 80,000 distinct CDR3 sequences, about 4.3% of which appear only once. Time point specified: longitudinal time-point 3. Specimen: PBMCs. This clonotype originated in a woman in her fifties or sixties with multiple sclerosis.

Written as DNA, the CDR3 is TGTGCCAGCAGCCTATATCGGGACAGGGGGCGTACCGGGGAGCTGTTTTTT. Translating it yields CASSLYRDRGRTGELFF. The V and J genes are TRBV3-1 and TRBJ2-2, with 12 bases fitting TRBD1. The germline CDR1 and CDR2 sequences are LGHDT and YNNKEL (reference sequence). V lost 4 bases and J lost 5; bases outside the gene matches: 8. CDR3 length: 17 amino acids.